This is a list of T cell receptor beta chains from one sample in a study of blood T cells in healthy people across ages. TCRdb reprocessed the 5' RACE reads via MiXCR and lists one record per CDR3 protein. The sample consists of under 850,000 distinct CDR3 sequences, 36% of them appearing once. The sequencing sample was made of blood. All receptors come from a man between 18 and 29 years old in good health. CDR3s leave out the opening cysteine and the closing phenylalanine or tryptophan.

ASSQSGRVNYGYT TRBV3-1 13 TRBJ1-2
ASSVDFHAGPSTEAF TRBV9 15 TRBJ1-1
ASGNEIYGYT TRBV2 10 TRBJ1-2
ASTLGLAGFGEQF TRBV5-1 13 TRBJ2-1
ASSNDRQGRGNEQF TRBV5-5 14 TRBJ2-1
ASSLGGGFTDTQY TRBV5-1 13 TRBJ2-3
ASQRGLAGYGQF TRBV7-2 12 TRBJ2-1
ASSWKGTLSDTQY TRBV5-1 13 TRBJ2-3
ASGTGLGRGYT TRBV11-2 11 TRBJ1-2
ASSGTATTYEQY TRBV2 12 TRBJ2-7
ASSYVEDTQY TRBV6-7 10 TRBJ2-3
ASSLVAGETDTQY TRBV28 13 TRBJ2-3
ATRTEINEKLF TRBV2 11 TRBJ1-4
ASSLVSGGGTGDTQY TRBV7-2 15 TRBJ2-3
ASSYQSTGGYT TRBV12-3/TRBV12-4 11 TRBJ1-2
ASSSQSDNSPLH TRBV12-3/TRBV12-4 12 TRBJ1-6
ASSLDRGEQY TRBV5-8 10 TRBJ2-7
ASSVSQSYNEQY TRBV9 12 TRBJ2-7
ASSVDSYNQPQH TRBV12-3/TRBV12-4 12 TRBJ1-5
SARDYGLAGGVTDTQY TRBV20-1 16 TRBJ2-3
ASSQAPRDADNQPQH TRBV4-1 15 TRBJ1-5
ASSPPGQPRETQY TRBV18 13 TRBJ2-5
ASSPTGTWSRSPLH TRBV6-5 14 TRBJ1-6
ASSYRGLGSGNQPQH TRBV6-2/TRBV6-3 15 TRBJ1-5
AGHRDSLIDEQY TRBV21-1 12 TRBJ2-7
ASSLKQEATEAF TRBV5-1 12 TRBJ1-1
ASSIVAGNTEAF TRBV5-1 12 TRBJ1-1
ASSDPDRTYEQY TRBV25-1 12 TRBJ2-7
ASSPGQGSSYGYT TRBV12-3/TRBV12-4 13 TRBJ1-2
ASSQEASGGEAF TRBV3-1 12 TRBJ1-1
ASGGQPVNHEQY TRBV25-1 12 .
ASGLGTGGTGELF TRBV12-5 13 TRBJ2-2
ASSQDLGNLALGYT TRBV4-1 14 TRBJ1-2
ASSPTGLRSNQPQH TRBV18 14 TRBJ1-5
SARPRDRGPVETQY TRBV20-1 14 TRBJ2-5
ASSFVGEQF TRBV12-3/TRBV12-4 9 TRBJ2-1
ASFTANYGYT TRBV6-5 10 TRBJ1-2
ASSVGGSHTDTQY TRBV9 13 TRBJ2-3
SAGQVYTDTQY TRBV29-1 11 TRBJ2-3
ASSLGQSPGTETF TRBV7-9 13 TRBJ1-1
ASSPDGYNTEAF TRBV5-6 12 TRBJ1-1
ASSSGRATNEKLF TRBV7-2 13 TRBJ1-4
SAKGTGRETQY TRBV20-1 11 TRBJ2-5